The 29 T cell receptor beta chains below come from one sample, sequenced in a study of Ad26.COV2.S vaccination and SARS-CoV-2 variants. Treatment noted: approximately 18 received Ad26.COV2.S at low or high dose, single or two shots; roughly five received placebo; per-sample allocation not given. After the first vaccine or placebo injection, samples were drawn on day 63. This table comes from immunoSEQ multiplex PCR, and its TCRdb copy is limited to in-frame clones, with some not included. The table records about 680,000 clones, about 90% of them present only once. The sequencing used peripheral blood, collected in a trial of Ad26.COV2.S vaccine versus placebo. The receptors originated from a person between 18 and 59 years old who received the Ad26.COV2.S COVID-19 vaccine or a placebo.

This chain uses TRBV5-1 with TRBJ2-3, with TRBD2 matching over 9 bases. Germline-derived CDR1 and CDR2 are SGHRS and YFSETQ. The V and J ends lost 4 bases and 0 bases, in that order; junction bases with no gene match: 6. The CDR3 has 16 residues. CDR3 amino acids: CASSISGGTSTDTQYF. CDR3 nucleotides: TGCGCCAGCAGCATTAGCGGGGGAACTAGCACAGATACGCAGTATTTT.

This clone was found a few times. This chain joins TRBV4-1 and TRBJ2-7; unclear D gene. Germline loops: CDR1 MGHRA, CDR2 YSYEKL. V was trimmed by 1 base and J by 2 bases, leaving 9 bases between them. This CDR3 comprises 14 residues. The CDR3: CASSQGAVPYEQYF. CDR3 sequence (DNA): TGCGCCAGCAGCCAAGGGGCTGTTCCCTACGAGCAGTACTTC.

The chain employs TRBV5-6 and TRBJ1-2; tentatively, D is TRBD1 (5 bases). This CDR3 is 15 amino acids long. Looked up from germline, CDR1 is SGHDT and CDR2 is YYEEEE. V was shortened by 4 bases and J by 8 bases, with 21 bases between the two germline ends. This CDR3 is CASSNPNLGLRGYTF. The CDR3 DNA reads as TGTGCCAGCAGCAACCCGAATTTGGGGCTTCGCGGCTACACCTTC.

This chain joins TRBV5-1 and TRBJ1-3; D might be TRBD1 (6 bases). The CDR3 is 16 residues long. The germline V gene encodes CDR1 SGHRS and CDR2 YFSETQ. Trimming shortened V by 3 bases and J by 0 bases, and 13 bases separated the two germline ends. The CDR3, as DNA: TGCGCCAGCAGCTGGTCGGGACAAACCTCTGGAAACACCATATATTTT. Protein sequence: CASSWSGQTSGNTIYF.

The V call is TRBV11-2, the J call TRBJ2-2; D call uncertain. The CDR3 loop spans 15 amino acids. Trimming removed 4 bases from V and 7 bases from J, with 16 bases in between. Germline V gene data show CDR1 as SGHAT and CDR2 as FQNNGV. In nucleotides, the CDR3 is TGTGCCAGCAGCTGGAGAGGCTCGGCAGGCGGGGAGCTGTTTTTT. Residues: CASSWRGSAGGELFF.

V usage is TRBV5-1 and J usage is TRBJ2-5; D gene uncertain. The CDR3 sequence is 15 residues long. V shed 1 base and J shed 2 bases, with 12 bases lying between them. In germline, CDR1 is SGHRS, CDR2 YFSETQ. The CDR3 DNA reads as TGCGCCAGCAGCTTGCCCCCGGACGGACAAGAGACCCAGTACTTC. Amino acids: CASSLPPDGQETQYF.

This chain links TRBV27 with TRBJ1-5, with D tentatively TRBD1 (5 bases). Per germline, CDR1 MNHEY and CDR2 SMNVEV (reference sequence). This CDR3 is 16 amino acids long. The CDR3 bases are TGTGCGCTGGCCAGACAGTGGTCGCCCGGCAATCAGCCCCAGCATTTT. Translated: CALARQWSPGNQPQHF.

This clone is a singleton in its sample. The chain joins TRBV7-2 to TRBJ1-5, with TRBD1 matching over 10 bases. This CDR3 contains 16 residues. J gave up 2 bases and V 5 bases, and 6 bases lay outside the gene matches. Germline V gene data show CDR1 as SGHTA and CDR2 as FQGNSA. The CDR3 loop reads CASSPTGTGGNQPQHF. The CDR3 DNA sequence: TGTGCCAGCAGCCCCACCGGGACAGGGGGCAATCAGCCCCAGCATTTT.

The J gene is TRBJ2-5, the V gene TRBV29-1, with unresolved D. V shed 4 bases and J shed 4 bases, with 10 bases lying between them. This CDR3 spans 12 amino acids. From germline, CDR1 is SQVTM and CDR2 ANQGSEA. The CDR3, as DNA: TGCAGCGTTGGGGATATCGGAGAGACCCAGTACTTC. This encodes CSVGDIGETQYF.

This clone was found a few times. This chain joins TRBV5-1 and TRBJ2-1; maybe TRBD1 (6 bases). The germline V and J ends were trimmed by 1 base and 5 bases, with 13 bases remaining between them. From germline, CDR1 is SGHRS and CDR2 YFSETQ. The CDR3 has 15 residues. CDR3 amino acids: CASSLTADRNNEQFF. DNA of the CDR3: TGCGCCAGCAGCTTGACGGCGGACAGAAACAATGAGCAGTTCTTC.

V is TRBV11-2 and J is TRBJ2-7; D may be TRBD1 or TRBD2 (5 bases each). V was shortened by 2 bases and J by 0 bases, with 8 bases between the two germline ends. Germline V lookup: CDR1 SGHAT, CDR2 FQNNGV. This CDR3 has 14 residues. In nucleotides, the CDR3 is TGTGCCAGCAGCTTACGGGGCACCTCCTACGAGCAGTACTTC. It specifies CASSLRGTSYEQYF.

Only one count was recorded for this clone. The chain couples TRBV2 to TRBJ2-1; the match to TRBD2 covers 16 bases. The length of the CDR3 is 17 residues. The V gene end was trimmed by 6 bases and the J gene end by 3 bases; junction bases not matched to a gene: 5. Germline-derived CDR1 and CDR2 are SNHLY and FYNNEI. Written as DNA, the CDR3 is TGTGCCAGCAGGGCCGGGACTAGCGGGAGGGACTACAATGAGCAGTTCTTC. Its protein product is CASRAGTSGRDYNEQFF.

The chain recombines TRBV29-1 with TRBJ1-1, with TRBD1 identical over 8 bases. The CDR3 sequence is 17 residues long. CDR1 is SQVTM and CDR2 is ANQGSEA in the germline V gene. V trimming: 2 bases; J trimming: 0 bases; junction bases outside the gene matches: 11. The CDR3, as DNA: TGCAGCGTTGAAAGCCGGGACAGGAGCCTTATGAACACTGAAGCTTTCTTT. Translation: CSVESRDRSLMNTEAFF.

V gene TRBV11-2 combines with J gene TRBJ2-2; D might be TRBD1 or TRBD2, each matching 5 bases. Germline loops: CDR1 SGHAT, CDR2 FQNNGV. The length of the CDR3 is 17 residues. V was pared by 6 bases and J by 4 bases, with 21 bases between. CDR3 in amino acids: CASSSQGPLGATGELFF. CDR3 nucleotides: TGTGCCAGCAGTTCCCAAGGGCCACTCGGGGCCACCGGGGAGCTGTTTTTT. The complete variable domain, with remaining parts taken from reference TRBV11-2 and TRBJ2-2, reads EAGVAQSPRYKIIEKRQSVAFWCNPISGHATLYWYQQILGQGPKLLIQFQNNGVVDDSQLPKDRFSAERLKGVDSTLKIQPAKLEDSAVYLCASSSQGPLGATGELFFGEGSRLTVL.

As DNA, the CDR3 is TGTGCCAGCAGCTTAGAGGGCGGGAGCACAGATACGCAGTATTTT. Residues: CASSLEGGSTDTQYF. The V call is TRBV7-2, the J call TRBJ2-3, with D possibly matching TRBD2 (5 bases). Germline V lookup: CDR1 SGHTA, CDR2 FQGNSA. The ends were cut back, 1 base at V and 0 bases at J, with 8 bases in the middle. This CDR3 has 15 amino acids.

The gene calls are TRBV6-6 and TRBJ2-1, with D perhaps matching TRBD2 (6 bases). This CDR3 contains 14 residues. Germline lookup yields CDR1 MNHNY and CDR2 SVGAGI (reference sequence). The V gene lost 10 bases and the J gene lost 3 bases, with 16 bases spanning the gap. CDR3 loop: CAISYGGVYNEQFF. DNA for the CDR3: TGTGCCATCTCGTACGGGGGTGTCTACAATGAGCAGTTCTTC.

This chain connects TRBV5-1 to TRBJ2-2; maybe TRBD2 (6 bases). The V end lost 0 bases, the J end lost 1 base, and 10 bases lay between the germline ends. Germline V gene lookup returns CDR1 SGHRS and CDR2 YFSETQ. The CDR3 is made up of 16 amino acids. In DNA form, the CDR3 reads TGCGCCAGCAGCTTGGTGGGCGGGATGAACACCGGGGAGCTGTTTTTT. This encodes CASSLVGGMNTGELFF. The entire variable domain, with the rest obtained from reference TRBV5-1 and TRBJ2-2, is as follows: KAGVTQTPRYLIKTRGQQVTLSCSPISGHRSVSWYQQTPGQGLQFLFEYFSETQRNKGNFPGRFSGRQFSNSRSEMNVSTLELGDSALYLCASSLVGGMNTGELFFGEGSRLTVL.

V is TRBV29-1 and J is TRBJ1-1; a possible D gene is TRBD1 (5 bases). There are 13 residues in the CDR3. V lost 7 bases to trimming and J lost 3 bases, with 15 bases between them. CDR1 and CDR2 from the germline V gene are SQVTM and ANQGSEA. CDR3 in amino acids: CSARSQADTEAFF. CDR3 DNA sequence: TGCAGCGCACGATCACAGGCAGACACTGAAGCTTTCTTT.

The V gene is TRBV30, the J gene TRBJ1-5; 7 bases match TRBD1. Germline CDR1 reads GTSNPN; CDR2 reads SVGIG (reference sequence). The CDR3 is made up of 15 amino acids. The V and J ends lost 2 bases and 1 base, in that order; junction bases with no gene match: 5. The CDR3 sequence is CAWSKQQGSNQPQHF. DNA of the CDR3: TGTGCCTGGAGTAAACAACAGGGGAGCAATCAGCCCCAGCATTTT.

V and J are TRBV3-1 (or the pseudogene TRBV3-2) and TRBJ1-2; 8 bases fit TRBD1. Germline trimming cut 4 bases from V and 2 bases from J; bases unmatched to any gene: 9. Germline-derived CDR1 and CDR2 are LGHDT and YNNKEL (reference sequence). The CDR3 is made up of 16 amino acids. CDR3 protein: CASSPWTGRTNYGYTF. The CDR3 region has the DNA TGTGCCAGCAGCCCCTGGACAGGGAGAACGAACTATGGCTACACCTTC.

In its sample, this clone was seen once. The rearrangement links TRBV7-9 to TRBJ1-6, with TRBD1 identical over 8 bases. There are 15 residues in the CDR3. CDR1 SEHNR and CDR2 FQNEAQ come from the germline V gene (reference sequence). With 5 bases clipped from V and 7 bases from J, the junction kept 7 bases outside the gene matches. CDR3 DNA sequence: TGTGCCAGCAGCGCCCGTGGACAGGGAAATTCACCCCTCCACTTT. This sequence encodes CASSARGQGNSPLHF.

The chain employs TRBV3-1 (or the pseudogene TRBV3-2) and TRBJ1-2; D unclear. V was clipped by 0 bases and J by 6 bases, with 8 bases between them. CDR3 size: 13 residues. Germline V CDR1 and CDR2: LGHDT, YNNKEL (reference sequence). This chain's CDR3 is CASSQDMGDGYTF. In DNA form, the CDR3 reads TGTGCCAGCAGCCAAGATATGGGAGATGGCTACACCTTC.

V gene TRBV9 combines with J gene TRBJ2-7; 9 bases are a match to TRBD2. CDR3 length: 15 amino acids. The germline V gene has CDR1 SGDLS and CDR2 YYNGEE. Trimming removed 0 bases from V and 2 bases from J; junction bases left unmatched: 3. CDR3 sequence: CASSVGLAATYEQYF. The DNA for the CDR3 is TGTGCCAGCAGCGTAGGACTAGCGGCAACCTACGAGCAGTACTTC.

Remarks on this clone: At the DNA level, this CDR3 is encoded by other sequences in the same sample as well. The rearrangement links TRBV6-5 to TRBJ1-1, with D uncertain. This CDR3 has 13 residues. Germline V gene data show CDR1 as MNHEY and CDR2 as SVGAGI. Trimming left V 3 bases short and J 3 bases short, with 8 bases between. The CDR3 sequence is CASSYRRDTEAFF. As DNA, the CDR3 is TGTGCCAGCAGTTATCGGAGGGACACTGAAGCTTTCTTT.

This clone was detected only once. J is TRBJ2-7 and V is TRBV5-5; D is uncertain. This CDR3 is 13 amino acids long. Germline V gives CDR1 SGHKS, CDR2 YYEKEE (reference sequence). The V and J ends lost 2 bases and 1 base respectively, with 7 bases between them. This CDR3 reads CASSFWGSYEQYF. DNA for the CDR3: TGTGCCAGCAGCTTTTGGGGTTCCTACGAGCAGTACTTC.

This rearrangement joins TRBV7-9 to TRBJ2-7; a possible D gene is TRBD1 (6 bases). The CDR3 runs 14 residues. Trimming removed 3 bases at V and 3 bases at J, with 12 bases between. Germline lookup yields CDR1 SEHNR and CDR2 FQNEAQ (reference sequence). The CDR3 nucleotides read TGTGCCAGCAGCTTCGGGACACCTGGCTACGAGCAGTACTTC. It yields the protein CASSFGTPGYEQYF.

The chain is built from TRBV3-1 (or the pseudogene TRBV3-2) and TRBJ2-1; D may be TRBD2 (6 bases). Germline V lookup: CDR1 LGHDT, CDR2 YNNKEL (reference sequence). Deletions cut 1 base from V and 5 bases from J, with 9 bases between. The CDR3 extends over 14 amino acids. The CDR3 region has the DNA TGTGCCAGCAGCCAAGTTTGGACTAACAATGAGCAGTTCTTC. Amino acids: CASSQVWTNNEQFF.

The chain combines TRBV11-2 with TRBJ2-1; D might be TRBD2 (5 bases). Trimming removed 8 bases from V and 8 bases from J, with 10 bases in between. The germline gives CDR1 SGHAT, CDR2 FQNNGV. The CDR3 contains 11 residues. The CDR3, as DNA: TGTGCCAGCGCTAGCTCGGATGAGCAGTTCTTC. Its translation is CASASSDEQFF.

This clone was detected only once. The genes are TRBV29-1 and TRBJ2-1; D is undetermined. This CDR3 is built from 11 residues. V dropped 1 base and J dropped 8 bases, with 6 bases sitting between them. Germline CDR1 reads SQVTM; CDR2 reads ANQGSEA. In DNA, the CDR3 is TGCAGCGTTGAAGGGGCTTATGAGCAGTTCTTC. This codes for CSVEGAYEQFF.